The T cell receptor (beta chain) under discussion was sequenced for a study of T cells after yellow fever vaccination. In its sample, this clonotype was seen a few times. TCRdb redid the calling of the 5' RACE reads with MiXCR, one entry per CDR3 protein. This sample has about 630,000 distinct CDR3 sequences; about 12% occur once, and the top ten carry 14% to 15%. The TCR sequence derives from a man younger than 40 who received the YFV17D yellow fever vaccine. The sample in question was PBMCs, obtained on the day of the yellow fever booster vaccination.

CDR3 in DNA: TGTGCCAGCAGCGTAACGGAAATTTGGCGCGGAACAAGCACAGATACGCAGTATTTT. Translated: CASSVTEIWRGTSTDTQYF. The rearrangement joins TRBV9 to TRBJ2-3; D is undetermined. Between the trimmed V and J ends, which lost 1 base and 0 bases, there was a span of 21 bases. Germline CDR1 and CDR2: SGDLS and YYNGEE. This CDR3 has 19 residues.